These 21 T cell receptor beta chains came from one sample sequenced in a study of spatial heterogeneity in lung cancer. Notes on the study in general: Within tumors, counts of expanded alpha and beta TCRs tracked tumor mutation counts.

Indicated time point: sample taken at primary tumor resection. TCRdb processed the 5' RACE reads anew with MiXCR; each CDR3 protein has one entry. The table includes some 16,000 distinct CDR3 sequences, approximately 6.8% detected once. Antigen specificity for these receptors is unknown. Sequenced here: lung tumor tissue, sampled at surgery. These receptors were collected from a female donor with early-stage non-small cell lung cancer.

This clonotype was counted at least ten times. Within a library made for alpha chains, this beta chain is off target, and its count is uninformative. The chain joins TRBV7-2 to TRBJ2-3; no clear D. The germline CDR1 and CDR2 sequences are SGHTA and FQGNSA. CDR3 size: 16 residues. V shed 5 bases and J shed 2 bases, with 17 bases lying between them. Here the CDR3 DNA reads TGTGCCAGCAGCCCGAACCCTGGGATGAACACAGATACGCAGTATTTT. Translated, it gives CASSPNPGMNTDTQYF. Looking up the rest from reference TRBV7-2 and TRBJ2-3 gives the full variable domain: GAGVSQSPSNKVTEKGKDVELRCDPISGHTALYWYRQSLGQGLEFLIYFQGNSAPDKSGLPSDRFSAERTGGSVSTLTIQRTQQEDSAVYLCASSPNPGMNTDTQYFGPGTRLTVL.

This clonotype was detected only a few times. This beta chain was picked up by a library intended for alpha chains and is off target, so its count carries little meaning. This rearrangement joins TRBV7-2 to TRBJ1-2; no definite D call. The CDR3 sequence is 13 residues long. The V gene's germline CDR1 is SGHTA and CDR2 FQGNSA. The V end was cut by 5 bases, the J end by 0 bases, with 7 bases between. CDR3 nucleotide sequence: TGTGCCAGCAGCGGCCAGCCTAACTATGGCTACACCTTC. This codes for CASSGQPNYGYTF.

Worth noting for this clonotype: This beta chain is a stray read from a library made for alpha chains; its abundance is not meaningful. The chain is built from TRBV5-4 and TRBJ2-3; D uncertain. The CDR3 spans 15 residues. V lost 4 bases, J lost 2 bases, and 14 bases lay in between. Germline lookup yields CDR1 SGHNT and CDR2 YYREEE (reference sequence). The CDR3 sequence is CASSPNGIYTDTQYF. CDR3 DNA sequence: TGTGCCAGCAGCCCAAATGGAATTTACACAGATACGCAGTATTTT.

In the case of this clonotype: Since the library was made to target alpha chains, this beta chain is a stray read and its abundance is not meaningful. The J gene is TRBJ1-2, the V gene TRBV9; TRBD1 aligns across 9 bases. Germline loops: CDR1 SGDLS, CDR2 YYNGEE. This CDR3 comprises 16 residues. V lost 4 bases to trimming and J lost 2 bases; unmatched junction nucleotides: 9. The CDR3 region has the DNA TGTGCCAGCAGCTGGGACAGGGCAAACGTAAACTATGGCTACACCTTC. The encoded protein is CASSWDRANVNYGYTF.

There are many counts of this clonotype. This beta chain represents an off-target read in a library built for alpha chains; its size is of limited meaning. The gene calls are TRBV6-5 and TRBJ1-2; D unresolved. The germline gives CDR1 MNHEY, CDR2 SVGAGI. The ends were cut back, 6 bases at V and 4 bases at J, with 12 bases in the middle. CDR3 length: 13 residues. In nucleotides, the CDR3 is TGTGCCAGCAGGTCACAAGAAGTCTATGGCTACACCTTC. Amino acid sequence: CASRSQEVYGYTF.

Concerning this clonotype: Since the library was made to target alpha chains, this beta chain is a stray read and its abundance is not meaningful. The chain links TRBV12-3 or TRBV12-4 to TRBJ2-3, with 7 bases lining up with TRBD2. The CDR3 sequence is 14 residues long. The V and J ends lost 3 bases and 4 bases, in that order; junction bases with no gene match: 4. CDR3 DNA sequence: TGTGCCAGCAGTTTCTCTCTAGCGGCAGATACGCAGTATTTT. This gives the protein CASSFSLAADTQYF.

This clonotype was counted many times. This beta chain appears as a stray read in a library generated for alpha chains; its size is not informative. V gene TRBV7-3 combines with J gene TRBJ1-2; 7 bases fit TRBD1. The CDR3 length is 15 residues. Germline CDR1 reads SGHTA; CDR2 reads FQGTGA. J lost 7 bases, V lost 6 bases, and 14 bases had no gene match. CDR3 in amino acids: CASSSGQASRSGYTF. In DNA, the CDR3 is TGTGCCAGCAGTTCCGGACAGGCTTCTAGAAGTGGCTACACCTTC.

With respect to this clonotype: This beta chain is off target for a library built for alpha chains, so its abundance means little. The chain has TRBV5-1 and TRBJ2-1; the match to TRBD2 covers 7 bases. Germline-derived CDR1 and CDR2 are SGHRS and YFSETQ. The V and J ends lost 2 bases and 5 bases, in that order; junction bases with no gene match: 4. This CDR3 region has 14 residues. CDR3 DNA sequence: TGCGCCAGCAGCTTTGGGACTACCAACAATGAGCAGTTCTTC. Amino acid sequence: CASSFGTTNNEQFF.

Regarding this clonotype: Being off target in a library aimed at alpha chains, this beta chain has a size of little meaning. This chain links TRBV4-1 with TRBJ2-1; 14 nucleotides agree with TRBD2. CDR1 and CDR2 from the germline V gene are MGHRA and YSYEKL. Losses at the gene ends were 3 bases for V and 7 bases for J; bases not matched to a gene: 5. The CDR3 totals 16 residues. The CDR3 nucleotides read TGCGCCAGCAGCCAGGGGACTAGCGGGGGCAGGAATGAGCAGTTCTTC. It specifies CASSQGTSGGRNEQFF.

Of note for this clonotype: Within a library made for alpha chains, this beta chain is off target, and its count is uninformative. Written as DNA, the CDR3 is TGCAGTGCTGGGCCGAAAGAAATTTACGAGCAGTACTTC. It is translated as CSAGPKEIYEQYF. This chain connects TRBV20-1 to TRBJ2-7, with D hard to call. The CDR3 length is 13 residues. Germline V lookup: CDR1 DFQATT, CDR2 SNEGSKA (reference sequence). Trimming shortened V by 5 bases and J by 4 bases, and 15 bases separated the two germline ends.

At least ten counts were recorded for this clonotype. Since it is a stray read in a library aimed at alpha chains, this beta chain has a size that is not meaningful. The CDR3 DNA reads TGTGCCAGCTCACCACTGGTGTTAGCGGGGGGCCAAGAGACCCAGTACTTC. Residues: CASSPLVLAGGQETQYF. The genes are TRBV18 and TRBJ2-5, with TRBD2 matching 10 bases. The CDR3 extends over 17 amino acids. The junction had 6 bases not matched to a gene; V was cut back by 1 base and J by 1 base. Looked up from germline, CDR1 is KGHSH and CDR2 is LQKENI.

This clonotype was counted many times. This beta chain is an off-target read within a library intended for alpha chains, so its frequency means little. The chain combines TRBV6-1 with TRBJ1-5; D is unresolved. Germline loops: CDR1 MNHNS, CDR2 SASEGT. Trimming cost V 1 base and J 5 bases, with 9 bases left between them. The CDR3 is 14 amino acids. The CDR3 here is CASSEGTPYQPQHF. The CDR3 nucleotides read TGTGCCAGCAGTGAAGGGACCCCTTATCAGCCCCAGCATTTT.

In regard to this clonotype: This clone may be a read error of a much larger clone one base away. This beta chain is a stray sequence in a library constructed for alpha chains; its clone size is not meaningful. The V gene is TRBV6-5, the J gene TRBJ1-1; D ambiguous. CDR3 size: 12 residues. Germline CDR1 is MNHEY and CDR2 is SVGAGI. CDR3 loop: CASSRRVGGALF. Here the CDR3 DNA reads TGTGCCAGCAGTCGGAGGGTAGGAGGAGCTCTCTTT.

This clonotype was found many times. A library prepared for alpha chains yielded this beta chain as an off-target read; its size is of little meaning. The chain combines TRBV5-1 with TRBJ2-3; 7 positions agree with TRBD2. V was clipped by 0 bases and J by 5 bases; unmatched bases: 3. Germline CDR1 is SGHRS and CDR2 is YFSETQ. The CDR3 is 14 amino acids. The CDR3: CASSLVSGEDTQYF. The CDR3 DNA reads TGCGCCAGCAGCTTGGTGAGCGGGGAAGATACGCAGTATTTT.

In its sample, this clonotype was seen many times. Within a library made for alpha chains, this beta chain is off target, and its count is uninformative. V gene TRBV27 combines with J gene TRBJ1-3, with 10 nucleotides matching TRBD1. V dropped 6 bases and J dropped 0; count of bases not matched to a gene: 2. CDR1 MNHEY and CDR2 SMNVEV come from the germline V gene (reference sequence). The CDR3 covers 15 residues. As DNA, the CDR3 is TGTGCCAGCAGGCGGACAGGGGGCTCTGGAAACACCATATATTTT. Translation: CASRRTGGSGNTIYF.

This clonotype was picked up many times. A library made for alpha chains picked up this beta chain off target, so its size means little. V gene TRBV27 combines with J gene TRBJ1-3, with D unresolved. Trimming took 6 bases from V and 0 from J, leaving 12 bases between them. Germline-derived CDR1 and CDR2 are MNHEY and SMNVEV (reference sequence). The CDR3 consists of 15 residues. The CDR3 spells CASRDDGSSGNTIYF. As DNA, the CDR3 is TGTGCCAGCAGAGACGACGGAAGCTCTGGAAACACCATATATTTT.

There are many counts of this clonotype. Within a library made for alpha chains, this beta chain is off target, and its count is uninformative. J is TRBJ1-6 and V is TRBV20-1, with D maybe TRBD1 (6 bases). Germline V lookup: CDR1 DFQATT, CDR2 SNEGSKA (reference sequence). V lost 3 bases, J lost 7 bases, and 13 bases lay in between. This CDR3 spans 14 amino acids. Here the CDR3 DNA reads TGCAGTGCTAGCGACAGGTTGGGGAATTCACCCCTCCACTTT. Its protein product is CSASDRLGNSPLHF.

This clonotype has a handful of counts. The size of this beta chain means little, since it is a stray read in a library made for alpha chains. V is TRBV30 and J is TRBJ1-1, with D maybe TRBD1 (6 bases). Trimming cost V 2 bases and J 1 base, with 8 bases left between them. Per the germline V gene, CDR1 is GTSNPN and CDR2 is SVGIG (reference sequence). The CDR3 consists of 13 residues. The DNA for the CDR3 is TGTGCCTGGAGTCAGGACAGGAACACTGAAGCTTTCTTT. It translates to CAWSQDRNTEAFF.

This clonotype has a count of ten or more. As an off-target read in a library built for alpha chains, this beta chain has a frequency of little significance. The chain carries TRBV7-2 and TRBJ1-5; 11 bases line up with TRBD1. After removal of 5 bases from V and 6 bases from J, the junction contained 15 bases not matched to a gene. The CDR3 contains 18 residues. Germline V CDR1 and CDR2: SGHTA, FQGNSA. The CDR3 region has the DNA TGTGCCAGCAGCACGAGGACAGGGGGCGCAACTTTAGGTCAGCCCCAGCATTTT. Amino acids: CASSTRTGGATLGQPQHF.

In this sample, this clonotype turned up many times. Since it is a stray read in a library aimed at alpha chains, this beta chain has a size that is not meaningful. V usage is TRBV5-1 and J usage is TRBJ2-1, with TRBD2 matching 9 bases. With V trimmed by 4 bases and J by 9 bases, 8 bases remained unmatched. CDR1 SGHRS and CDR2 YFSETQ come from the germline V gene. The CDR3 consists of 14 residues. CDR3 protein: CASSVSGGLGEQFF. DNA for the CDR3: TGCGCCAGCAGCGTTAGCGGGGGTTTGGGTGAGCAGTTCTTC.

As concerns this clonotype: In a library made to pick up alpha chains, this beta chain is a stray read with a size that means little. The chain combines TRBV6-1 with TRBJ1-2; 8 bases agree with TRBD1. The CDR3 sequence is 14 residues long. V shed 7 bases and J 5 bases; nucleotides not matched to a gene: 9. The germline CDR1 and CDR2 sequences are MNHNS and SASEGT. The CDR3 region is CASNHGQGQYGYTF. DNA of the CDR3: TGTGCCAGCAACCACGGACAGGGACAATATGGCTACACCTTC.